These T cell receptor beta chains were read from a single sample in a study of graft-versus-host responses after intestinal transplantation. For these TCRs, the target antigens are not known. Repertoires were generated with immunoSEQ multiplex PCR, while TCRdb's copy carries only in-frame clones and drops some. Among approximately 79,000 clones listed, roughly 80% were seen once. This material consisted of unstimulated CD4+ T cells sorted from spleen or lymph node cells, taken before intestinal transplant. Every receptor here comes from a human donor who received an intestinal transplant. CDR3s include the opening cysteine and the closing phenylalanine or tryptophan.

v_gene	j_gene	CDR3aa
TRBV27	TRBJ2-6	CASSLFGRERGSGANVLTF
TRBV27	TRBJ2-5	CASSLRLAGLETQYF
TRBV5-4	TRBJ2-2	CASSSGTGDTGELFF
TRBV7-3	TRBJ1-4	CASSSGQGEKLFF
TRBV18	TRBJ2-7	CASSPPGGRDEQYF
TRBV28	TRBJ2-3	CASSLFPGRGADTQYF
TRBV6-6	TRBJ1-6	CASSLDPGGESPLHF
TRBV28	TRBJ2-7	CASSLLPTGTSYEQYF
TRBV4-1	TRBJ2-5	CASSQVRGSETQYF
TRBV28	TRBJ1-6	CASSGTGTGGDNSPLHF
TRBV7-8	TRBJ1-4	CASSLRDEKLFF
TRBV2	TRBJ1-2	CASSKDRGYYGYTF
TRBV30	TRBJ1-5	CAWSDNSNQPQHF
TRBV19	TRBJ2-1	CASSSTGLTYNEQFF
TRBV5-4	TRBJ1-4	CASSRPDSEKLFF
TRBV28	TRBJ1-1	CASGGGRVVNTEAFF
TRBV5-6	TRBJ2-3	CASSFQGQVTDTQYF
TRBV27	TRBJ1-5	CASNEGGVLGNQPQHF
TRBV7-9	TRBJ1-6	CASSSAGGQLLNSPLHF
TRBV7-8	TRBJ2-1	CASSPIAGAYNEQFF
TRBV28	TRBJ1-4	CASSNQEKLFF
TRBV28	TRBJ1-2	CASTLGGGDIYGYTF
TRBV2	TRBJ2-1	CASGTPGDNEQFF